What follows are 24 T cell receptor beta chains derived from one specimen sequenced in a study of blood T cell repertoires in COVID-19. Assay: immunoSEQ multiplex PCR; the TCRdb copy retains only in-frame clones and omits some. This table has nearly 100,000 clones, approximately 80% appearing once. Sequencing used peripheral blood. These receptors all stem from a man aged 65-85 years with acute or convalescent COVID-19.

This CDR3 reads CASSIQGFVYNEQFF. In nucleotides, the CDR3 is TGTGCCAGCAGCATTCAGGGGTTCGTTTACAATGAGCAGTTCTTC. This chain links TRBV5-5 with TRBJ2-1, with D tentatively TRBD1 (6 bases). Trimming removed 4 bases at V and 4 bases at J, with 15 bases between. This CDR3 spans 15 amino acids. Looked up from germline, CDR1 is SGHKS and CDR2 is YYEKEE (reference sequence).

J is TRBJ2-5 and V is TRBV7-3, with D maybe TRBD1 (5 bases). The CDR3 is 15 amino acids. The germline gives CDR1 SGHTA, CDR2 FQGTGA. V lost 4 bases to trimming and J lost 3 bases, with 15 bases between them. DNA of the CDR3: TGTGCCAGCAGCTCAGGACATCTACCAAAAGAGACCCAGTACTTC. It specifies CASSSGHLPKETQYF.

The rearrangement links TRBV6-2 or TRBV6-3 to TRBJ2-7, with TRBD1 identical over 8 bases. CDR1 is MNHEY, CDR2 SVGEGT, per germline. Trimming removed 4 bases from V and 6 bases from J; junction bases left unmatched: 2. The CDR3 spans 12 residues. For the CDR3, the DNA is TGTGCCAGCAGTTGGGACAGGACCGAGCAGTACTTC. Its translation: CASSWDRTEQYF.

The rearrangement links TRBV6-5 to TRBJ1-5; D is uncertain. The CDR3 sequence is 13 residues long. CDR1 and CDR2 from the germline V gene are MNHEY and SVGAGI. The V end was cut by 6 bases, the J end by 4 bases, with 10 bases between. For the CDR3, the DNA is TGTGCCAGCAGAAGACAAAAAAATCAGCCCCAGCATTTT. Its translation: CASRRQKNQPQHF.

This clone has only a few counts. V and J are TRBV2 and TRBJ1-2, with unresolved D. The V end lost 4 bases, the J end lost 4 bases, and 7 bases lay between the germline ends. Germline CDR1 SNHLY, CDR2 FYNNEI. The CDR3 has 12 amino acids. CDR3 coding DNA: TGTGCCAGCAGTGTGGGCCTCTATGGCTACACCTTC. This gives the protein CASSVGLYGYTF.

The V and J genes are TRBV28 and TRBJ2-5; weak D call: TRBD2 (6 bases). The CDR3 extends over 14 amino acids. Germline assignment: CDR1 MDHEN and CDR2 SYDVKM. The V and J ends lost 7 bases and 1 base respectively, with 13 bases between them. The CDR3 sequence is CASMEGLAQETQYF. The CDR3 DNA reads as TGTGCCAGCATGGAGGGTTTAGCCCAAGAGACCCAGTACTTC. The full variable domain, its missing parts supplied by reference TRBV28 and TRBJ2-5, is DVKVTQSSRYLVKRTGEKVFLECVQDMDHENMFWYRQDPGLGLRLIYFSYDVKMKEKGDIPEGYSVSREKKERFSLILESASTNQTSMYLCASMEGLAQETQYFGPGTRLLVL.

J is TRBJ2-1 and V is TRBV28; D not certain. V was shortened by 1 base and J by 6 bases, with 10 bases between the two germline ends. The CDR3 loop spans 14 amino acids. Germline values: CDR1 MDHEN, CDR2 SYDVKM. CDR3: CASSLLSAGNEQFF. The DNA for the CDR3 is TGTGCCAGCAGTTTATTGAGCGCTGGCAATGAGCAGTTCTTC.

The CDR3 nucleotides read TGTGCCAGCAGTTCCCCGGGGGGGGCCGGGGAGCTGTTTTTT. This codes for CASSSPGGAGELFF. V gene TRBV28 combines with J gene TRBJ2-2; TRBD2 agrees at 8 bases. After removal of 4 bases from V and 6 bases from J, the junction contained 4 bases not matched to a gene. Germline V lookup: CDR1 MDHEN, CDR2 SYDVKM. This CDR3 is 14 amino acids long.

The J gene is TRBJ1-1, the V gene TRBV3-1 (or the pseudogene TRBV3-2), with no clear D. V was pared by 4 bases and J by 8 bases, with 23 bases between. Germline lookup yields CDR1 LGHDT and CDR2 YNNKEL (reference sequence). There are 16 residues in the CDR3. CDR3 sequence reads: CASSLSSTNRETEAFF. DNA for the CDR3: TGTGCCAGCAGCCTCTCAAGTACCAACAGAGAGACCGAAGCTTTCTTT.

The count of this clone is one. The V call is TRBV14, the J call TRBJ1-4; 7 bases match TRBD1. After removal of 2 bases from V and 8 bases from J, the junction contained 8 bases not matched to a gene. The CDR3 runs to 15 residues. Germline assignment: CDR1 SGHDN and CDR2 FVKESK. The CDR3 reads CASSQSTGAREKLFF. The CDR3 coding sequence is TGTGCCAGCAGCCAATCCACAGGGGCCCGGGAAAAACTGTTTTTT.

By frequency in the sample, this clone is medium-sized. The J gene is TRBJ1-6, the V gene TRBV7-9; a weak D match, TRBD1 (6 bases). The V end was cut by 5 bases, the J end by 10 bases, with 18 bases between. Germline V gene data show CDR1 as SEHNR and CDR2 as FQNEAQ (reference sequence). The CDR3 is made up of 15 amino acids. As DNA, the CDR3 is TGTGCCAGCAGCCACTCTACGGGTGGGGGCTCACCCCTCCACTTT. Amino acids: CASSHSTGGGSPLHF.

V and J are TRBV2 and TRBJ2-7; 10 nucleotides match TRBD1. Per germline, CDR1 SNHLY and CDR2 FYNNEI. Trimming cost V 7 bases and J 3 bases; bases outside gene matches: 12. The CDR3 totals 16 residues. The DNA for the CDR3 is TGTGCCAGCAAACCCCTATCCGGGACAGGGGTCTACGAGCAGTACTTC. Encoded protein: CASKPLSGTGVYEQYF.

The chain couples TRBV2 to TRBJ1-4, with TRBD1 matching 11 bases. The V and J ends lost 6 bases and 8 bases, in that order; junction bases with no gene match: 5. CDR3 length: 14 amino acids. Germline V gives CDR1 SNHLY, CDR2 FYNNEI. The CDR3 spells CASRDRGLGEKLFF. For the CDR3, the DNA is TGTGCCAGCAGGGACAGGGGGCTGGGAGAAAAACTGTTTTTT.

The chain couples TRBV30 to TRBJ2-1; TRBD2 aligns across 9 bases. Per germline, CDR1 GTSNPN and CDR2 SVGIG (reference sequence). After removal of 6 bases from V and 2 bases from J, the junction contained 5 bases not matched to a gene. The CDR3 contains 14 residues. CDR3 in DNA: TGTGCCTGTGAAACTAGCGGGCCCTACAATGAGCAGTTCTTC. Amino acids: CACETSGPYNEQFF. Using reference TRBV30 and TRBJ2-1 for the parts outside the CDR3, the full variable domain is SQTIHQWPATLVQPVGSPLSLECTVEGTSNPNLYWYRQAAGRGLQLLFYSVGIGQISSEVPQNLSASRPQDRQFILSSKKLLLSDSGFYLCACETSGPYNEQFFGPGTRLTVL.

This clone was seen only once. This sequence joins TRBV11-3 and TRBJ2-5; a weak D match, TRBD2 (7 bases). Germline CDR1 and CDR2: SGHNT and YENEEA. CDR3 length: 14 amino acids. Trimming cost V 2 bases and J 7 bases, with 14 bases left between them. The CDR3 DNA follows: TGTGCCAGCAGCTTAACTAGCGAAGGGGGGACCCAGTACTTC. The encoded protein is CASSLTSEGGTQYF.

The chain uses TRBV18 and TRBJ1-3; D unclear. V was pared by 0 bases and J by 3 bases, with 12 bases between. Germline V gene lookup returns CDR1 KGHSH and CDR2 LQKENI. The CDR3 is 16 residues long. CDR3 residues: CASSPPGGSVGNTIYF. DNA for the CDR3: TGTGCCAGCTCACCACCGGGAGGGTCCGTTGGAAACACCATATATTTT.

The rearrangement links TRBV2 to TRBJ1-2; TRBD1 matches at 10 bases. CDR1 SNHLY and CDR2 FYNNEI come from the germline V gene. V shed 7 bases and J 8 bases; nucleotides not matched to a gene: 10. This CDR3 is 14 amino acids long. The CDR3 DNA follows: TGTGCCAGCACCTGGAGGGACAGGGGATTCGGCTACACCTTC. Residues: CASTWRDRGFGYTF.

The V call is TRBV27, the J call TRBJ1-1; 10 bases fit TRBD1. CDR3 length: 15 residues. The ends lost 4 bases at V and 9 bases at J; junction bases unmatched: 11. The germline gives CDR1 MNHEY, CDR2 SMNVEV (reference sequence). CDR3 sequence: CASSSRGQGDIQAFF. Here the CDR3 DNA reads TGTGCCAGCAGTTCACGAGGACAGGGGGATATCCAAGCTTTCTTT.

This chain connects TRBV9 to TRBJ1-1, with a weak D call TRBD1 (5 bases). This CDR3 spans 13 amino acids. V lost 3 bases, J lost 6 bases, and 12 bases lay in between. CDR1 and CDR2 from the germline V gene are SGDLS and YYNGEE. The CDR3 loop reads CASSARWGAEAFF. For the CDR3, the DNA is TGTGCCAGCAGCGCCCGCTGGGGGGCTGAAGCTTTCTTT.

This clone was detected a few times. The chain has TRBV7-8 and TRBJ1-6; TRBD1 aligns across 7 bases. The CDR3 contains 15 residues. J gave up 10 bases and V 6 bases, and 12 bases lay outside the gene matches. The germline V gene encodes CDR1 SGHVS and CDR2 FQNEAQ. CDR3 coding DNA: TGTGCCAGCAGGACCAGGGACAGTGGGAGCTCACCCCTCCACTTT. It specifies CASRTRDSGSSPLHF. Variable domain in full (rest from reference TRBV7-8 and TRBJ1-6): GAGVSQSPRYKVAKRGQDVALRCDPISGHVSLFWYQQALGQGPEFLTYFQNEAQLDKSGLPSDRFFAERPEGSVSTLKIQRTQQEDSAVYLCASRTRDSGSSPLHFGNGTRLTVT.

This clone showed up just a few times. The V call is TRBV9, the J call TRBJ2-7, with 7 bases that match TRBD2. CDR1 is SGDLS and CDR2 is YYNGEE in the germline V gene. The CDR3 extends over 14 amino acids. V lost 3 bases, J lost 2 bases, and 5 bases stayed unmatched. This CDR3 reads CASSAREGTYEQYF. The CDR3 bases are TGTGCCAGCAGCGCCAGGGAGGGTACCTACGAGCAGTACTTC.

This sequence joins TRBV3-1 (or the pseudogene TRBV3-2) and TRBJ2-7, with TRBD2 matching over 9 bases. With V trimmed by 8 bases and J by 9 bases, 5 bases remained unmatched. Germline CDR1 LGHDT, CDR2 YNNKEL (reference sequence). The CDR3 loop spans 11 amino acids. CDR3 nucleotide sequence: TGTGCCAGCGGAGTGACTAGCGGGCAGTACTTC. As protein: CASGVTSGQYF.

This clone was detected once. The rearrangement joins TRBV6-5 to TRBJ2-2, with 9 bases that match TRBD1. Germline V gene data show CDR1 as MNHEY and CDR2 as SVGAGI. The V and J ends lost 6 bases and 5 bases, in that order; junction bases with no gene match: 4. The CDR3 is made up of 14 amino acids. Here the CDR3 reads CASRQGAWTGELFF. In DNA form, the CDR3 reads TGTGCCAGCAGACAGGGGGCCTGGACCGGGGAGCTGTTTTTT.

This clone was found once. The chain employs TRBV10-3 and TRBJ2-1, with 12 positions matching TRBD2. The CDR3 has 13 amino acids. J was trimmed by 7 bases and V by 10 bases; bases with no gene match: 5. From germline, CDR1 is ENHRY and CDR2 SYGVKD. The CDR3 loop reads CATRLAGENEQFF. CDR3 DNA: TGTGCCACTCGACTAGCGGGAGAGAATGAGCAGTTCTTC.